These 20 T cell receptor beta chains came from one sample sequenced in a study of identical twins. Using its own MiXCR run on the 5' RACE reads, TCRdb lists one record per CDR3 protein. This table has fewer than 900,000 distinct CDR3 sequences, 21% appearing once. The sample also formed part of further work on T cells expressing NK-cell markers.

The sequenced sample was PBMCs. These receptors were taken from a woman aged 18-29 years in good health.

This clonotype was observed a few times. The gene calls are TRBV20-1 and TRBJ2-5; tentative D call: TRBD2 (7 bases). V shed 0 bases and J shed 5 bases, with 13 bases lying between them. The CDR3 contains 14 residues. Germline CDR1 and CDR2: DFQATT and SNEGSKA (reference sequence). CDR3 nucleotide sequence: TGCAGTGCTAGAGAGGCGCGGGGGCCGGAGACCCAGTACTTC. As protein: CSAREARGPETQYF.

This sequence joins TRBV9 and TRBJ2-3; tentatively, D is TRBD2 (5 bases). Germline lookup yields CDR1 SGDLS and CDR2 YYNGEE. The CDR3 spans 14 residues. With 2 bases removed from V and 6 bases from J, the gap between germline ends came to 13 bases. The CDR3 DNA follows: TGTGCCAGCAGCGTGTTGGCGGGCGAGGATACGCAGTATTTT. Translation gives CASSVLAGEDTQYF.

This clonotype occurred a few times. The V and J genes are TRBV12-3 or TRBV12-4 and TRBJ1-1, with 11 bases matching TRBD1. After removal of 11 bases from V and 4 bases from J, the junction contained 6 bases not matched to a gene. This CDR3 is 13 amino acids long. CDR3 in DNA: TGTGCCGTAGCCGGGACAGGGGGCACTGAAGCTTTCTTT. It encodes CAVAGTGGTEAFF.

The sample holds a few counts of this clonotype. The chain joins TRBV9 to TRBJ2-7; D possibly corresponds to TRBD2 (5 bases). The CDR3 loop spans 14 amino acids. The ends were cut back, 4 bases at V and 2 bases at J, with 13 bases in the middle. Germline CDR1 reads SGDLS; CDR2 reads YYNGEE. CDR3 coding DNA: TGTGCCAGCAGCCCCCCCGGGGTTCCCTACGAGCAGTACTTC. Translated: CASSPPGVPYEQYF. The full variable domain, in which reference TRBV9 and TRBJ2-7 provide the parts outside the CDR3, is DSGVTQTPKHLITATGQRVTLRCSPRSGDLSVYWYQQSLDQGLQFLIQYYNGEERAKGNILERFSAQQFPDLHSELNLSSLELGDSALYFCASSPPGVPYEQYFGPGTRLTVT.

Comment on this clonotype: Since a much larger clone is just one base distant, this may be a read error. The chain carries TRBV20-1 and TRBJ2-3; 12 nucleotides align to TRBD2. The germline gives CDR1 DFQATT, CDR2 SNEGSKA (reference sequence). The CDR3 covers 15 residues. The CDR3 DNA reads TGCAATGCTAGAGAAACTAGCGGGAGGTCAGATACGCAGTATTTT. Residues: CNARETSGRSDTQYF.

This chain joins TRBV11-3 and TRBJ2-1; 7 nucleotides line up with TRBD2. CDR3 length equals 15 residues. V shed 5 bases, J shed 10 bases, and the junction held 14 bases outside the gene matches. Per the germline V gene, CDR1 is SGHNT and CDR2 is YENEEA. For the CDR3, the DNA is TGTGCCAGCAGCAAAGAGACGGGGGGAGGTGAGGAGCAGTTCTTC. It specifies CASSKETGGGEEQFF.

CDR3 protein: CSVPTGSTDTQYF. CDR3 nucleotides: TGCAGTGTCCCGACTGGAAGCACAGATACGCAGTATTTT. The chain has TRBV20-1 and TRBJ2-3, with unresolved D. Germline CDR1 DFQATT, CDR2 SNEGSKA (reference sequence). V dropped 7 bases and J dropped 0 bases, with 11 bases sitting between them. The CDR3 consists of 13 residues.

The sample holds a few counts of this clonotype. The CDR3 coding sequence is TGCAGTGCTAGAGATCTCGGGGGCGCGTCTGGAGGCTACACCTTC. The encoded protein is CSARDLGGASGGYTF. The V call is TRBV20-1, the J call TRBJ1-2; D is possibly TRBD1 (6 bases). Trimming removed 0 bases at V and 8 bases at J, with 19 bases between. CDR3 size: 15 residues. Germline assignment: CDR1 DFQATT and CDR2 SNEGSKA (reference sequence).

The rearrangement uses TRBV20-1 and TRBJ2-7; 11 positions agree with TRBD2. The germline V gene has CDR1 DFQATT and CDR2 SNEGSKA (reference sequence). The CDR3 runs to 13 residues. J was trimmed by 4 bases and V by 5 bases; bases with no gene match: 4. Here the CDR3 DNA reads TGCAGTGCTGAGACTAGCGGGGCTTACGAGCAGTACTTC. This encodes CSAETSGAYEQYF.

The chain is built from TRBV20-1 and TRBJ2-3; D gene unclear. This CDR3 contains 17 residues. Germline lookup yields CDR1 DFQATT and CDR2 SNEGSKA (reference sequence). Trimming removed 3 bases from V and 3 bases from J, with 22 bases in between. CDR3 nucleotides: TGCAGTGCTAGGGATCCCGTCGGCCCTTTAAGAACAGATACGCAGTATTTT. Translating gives CSARDPVGPLRTDTQYF.

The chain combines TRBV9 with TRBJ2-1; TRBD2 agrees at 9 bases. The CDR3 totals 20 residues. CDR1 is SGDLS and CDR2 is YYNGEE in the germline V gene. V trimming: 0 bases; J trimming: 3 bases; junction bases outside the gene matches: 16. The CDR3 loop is CASSVEPWKASGAYYNEQFF. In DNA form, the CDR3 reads TGTGCCAGCAGCGTAGAGCCCTGGAAGGCTAGCGGGGCTTACTACAATGAGCAGTTCTTC.

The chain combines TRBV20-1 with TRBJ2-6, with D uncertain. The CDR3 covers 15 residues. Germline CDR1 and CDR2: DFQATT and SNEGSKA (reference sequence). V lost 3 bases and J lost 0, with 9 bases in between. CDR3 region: CSASAWVSGANVLTF. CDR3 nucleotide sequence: TGCAGTGCTAGCGCGTGGGTCTCTGGGGCCAACGTCCTGACTTTC.

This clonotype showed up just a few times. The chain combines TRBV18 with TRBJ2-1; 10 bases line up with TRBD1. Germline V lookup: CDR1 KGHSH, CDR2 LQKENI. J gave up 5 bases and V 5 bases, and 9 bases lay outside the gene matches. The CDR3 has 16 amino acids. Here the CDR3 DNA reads TGTGCCAGCTCATGGGGACAGGGGTCATCCGACAATGAGCAGTTCTTC. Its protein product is CASSWGQGSSDNEQFF.

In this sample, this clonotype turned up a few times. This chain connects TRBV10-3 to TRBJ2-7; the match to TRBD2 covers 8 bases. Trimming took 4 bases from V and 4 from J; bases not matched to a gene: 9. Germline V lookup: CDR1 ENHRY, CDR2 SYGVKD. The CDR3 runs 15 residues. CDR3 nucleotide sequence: TGTGCCATCAGTGCGGGAGGGCCATCTTTGTACGAGCAGTACTTC. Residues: CAISAGGPSLYEQYF.

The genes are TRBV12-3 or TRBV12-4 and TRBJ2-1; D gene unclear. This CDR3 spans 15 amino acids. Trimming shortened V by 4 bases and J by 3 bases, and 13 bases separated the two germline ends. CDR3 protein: CASSSWAAYYNEQFF. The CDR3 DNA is TGTGCCAGCAGTTCTTGGGCAGCTTACTACAATGAGCAGTTCTTC.

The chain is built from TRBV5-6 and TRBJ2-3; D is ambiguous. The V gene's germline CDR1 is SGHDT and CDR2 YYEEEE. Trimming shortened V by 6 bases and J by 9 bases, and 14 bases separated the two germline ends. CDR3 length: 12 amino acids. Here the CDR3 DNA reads TGTGCCAGCAACCCCACTGGCCAGACGCAGTATTTT. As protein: CASNPTGQTQYF.

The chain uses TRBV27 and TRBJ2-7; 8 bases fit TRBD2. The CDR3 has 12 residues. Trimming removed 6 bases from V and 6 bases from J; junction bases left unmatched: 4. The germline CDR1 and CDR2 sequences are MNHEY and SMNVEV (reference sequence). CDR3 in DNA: TGTGCCAGCAGCCACGGGGGGGGCGAGCAGTACTTC. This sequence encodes CASSHGGGEQYF.

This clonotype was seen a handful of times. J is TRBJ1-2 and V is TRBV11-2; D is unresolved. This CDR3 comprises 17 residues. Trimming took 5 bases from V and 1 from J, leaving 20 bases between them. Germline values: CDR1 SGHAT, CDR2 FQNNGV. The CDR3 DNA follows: TGTGCCAGCAGCCCTTCGGCCTATGAAGCCCTTAACTATGGCTACACCTTC. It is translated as CASSPSAYEALNYGYTF.

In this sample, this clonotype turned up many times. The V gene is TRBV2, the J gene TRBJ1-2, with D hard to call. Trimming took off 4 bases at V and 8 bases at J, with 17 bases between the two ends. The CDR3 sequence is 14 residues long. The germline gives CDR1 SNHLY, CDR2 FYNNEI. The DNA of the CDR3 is TGTGCCAGCAGTGCGCTAGACGCCCCGGTGGGCTACACCTTC. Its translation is CASSALDAPVGYTF.

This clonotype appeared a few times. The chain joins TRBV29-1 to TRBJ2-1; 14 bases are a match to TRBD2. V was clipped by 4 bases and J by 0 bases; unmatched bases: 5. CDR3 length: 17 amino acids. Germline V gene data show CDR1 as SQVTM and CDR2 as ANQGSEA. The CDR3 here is CSVVGLAGGSSYNEQFF. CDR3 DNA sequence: TGCAGCGTTGTTGGACTAGCGGGAGGATCCTCCTACAATGAGCAGTTCTTC.